The clone carrying this TCR beta chain has at least ten counts. Its antigen is as yet unknown. This sample was taken from a study of early T cells in non-severe SARS-CoV-2 infection. Study-wide background: Bulk RNA taken from unsorted whole blood was sequenced, leaving chains unpaired. Study results and caveats: The matching step, a VDJdb search, favored anti-spike CD8 responses and missed private and CD4 specificities.

The V and J ends lost 5 bases and 10 bases respectively, with 12 bases between them. The CDR3 loop spans 12 amino acids. Per germline, CDR1 PRHDT and CDR2 FYEKMQ (reference sequence). Individual cDNA molecules carried attached unique molecular identifiers. TCRdb itself ran the 5' RACE reads through MiXCR, one entry per CDR3 protein. Of 40,000 to 60,000 distinct CDR3 sequences listed, 10% to 15% were seen once; the top ten hold 9.1%. The V call is TRBV13, the J call TRBJ2-1; D not resolved. The clonotype was recovered from an adult who was a healthcare worker with PCR-confirmed SARS-CoV-2 infection or an uninfected control (not recorded which). Sequences were obtained from whole blood. The CDR3: CASSPLATEQFF. In nucleotides, the CDR3 is TGTGCCAGCAGCCCTCTGGCGACCGAGCAGTTCTTC. The full variable domain, in which reference TRBV13 and TRBJ2-1 provide the parts outside the CDR3, is AAGVIQSPRHLIKEKRETATLKCYPIPRHDTVYWYQQGPGQDPQFLISFYEKMQSDKGSIPDRFSAQQFSDYHSELNMSSLELGDSALYFCASSPLATEQFFGPGTRLTVL.